Listed below are T cell receptor beta chains from one sample, sequenced in a study of T cell changes during pregnancy in multiple sclerosis. Assay: immunoSEQ multiplex PCR; the TCRdb copy retains only in-frame clones and omits some. The sample lists fewer than 90,000 clones, just under 95% occurring once. The source was peripheral blood, collected in the first trimester of pregnancy. The source of these receptors is a female donor with multiple sclerosis, enrolled in a pregnancy study. The CDR3 runs from the conserved cysteine through the conserved F or W. A D gene is named only where the DNA matches it firmly. The size field is filled for only some rows; it gives once, few, many or a size class.

>TRBJ1-1|.|.|TRBV7-9
TGTGCCAGCAGCTTAGTAAGAGGGCAGCTAAACACTGAAGCTTTCTTT
CASSLVRGQLNTEAFF
>TRBJ2-5|.|.|TRBV7-3
TGTGCCAGCAGCTTAAAAATGGGAGAAGGGAAATCAGGGACCCAGTACTTC
CASSLKMGEGKSGTQYF
>TRBJ2-7|.|.|TRBV12-5
TGTGCTAGGACGGAGGGGTACGAGCAGTACTTC
CARTEGYEQYF
>TRBJ1-1|.|.|TRBV15
TGTGCCACCAGCAGCGATGGTACCGGGAACACTGAAGCTTTCTTT
CATSSDGTGNTEAFF
>TRBJ1-1|.|.|TRBV9
TGTGCCAGCAGCCGAAGGGGGGGGGCGGATACTGAAGCTTTCTTT
CASSRRGGADTEAFF
>TRBJ1-3|.|.|TRBV9
TGTGCCAGCGGTACGGGGGATTTTGCTGGAAACACCATATATTTT
CASGTGDFAGNTIYF
>TRBJ1-2|.|.|TRBV29-1
TGCAGCGTTGATACGAGTTTCTATGGCTACACCTTC
CSVDTSFYGYTF
>TRBJ1-5|few|.|TRBV7-9
TGTGCCACCCGAGAGTCGGGGGGTGGTCAGCCCCAGCATTTT
CATRESGGGQPQHF
>TRBJ2-7|.|.|TRBV5-1
TGCGCCAGCAGCTTGGGGGTGGGGACACCCGAGGAGCAGTACTTC
CASSLGVGTPEEQYF
>TRBJ1-1|once|.|TRBV19
TGTGCCAGTAGTTCGCGACTTCTGAACACTGAAGCTTTCTTT
CASSSRLLNTEAFF
>TRBJ2-3|.|TRBD2|TRBV4-2
TGTGCCAGCAGCCACCCGACTAGCGGGGTAACAGATACGCAGTATTTT
CASSHPTSGVTDTQYF
>TRBJ2-1|.|.|TRBV28
TGTGCCAGCAGTTTTCGACCCGACTCACCCTACAATGAGCAGTTCTTC
CASSFRPDSPYNEQFF
>TRBJ2-1|.|.|TRBV29-1
TGCAGCCTCGGGACTGTCTCCAATGAGCAGTTCTTC
CSLGTVSNEQFF